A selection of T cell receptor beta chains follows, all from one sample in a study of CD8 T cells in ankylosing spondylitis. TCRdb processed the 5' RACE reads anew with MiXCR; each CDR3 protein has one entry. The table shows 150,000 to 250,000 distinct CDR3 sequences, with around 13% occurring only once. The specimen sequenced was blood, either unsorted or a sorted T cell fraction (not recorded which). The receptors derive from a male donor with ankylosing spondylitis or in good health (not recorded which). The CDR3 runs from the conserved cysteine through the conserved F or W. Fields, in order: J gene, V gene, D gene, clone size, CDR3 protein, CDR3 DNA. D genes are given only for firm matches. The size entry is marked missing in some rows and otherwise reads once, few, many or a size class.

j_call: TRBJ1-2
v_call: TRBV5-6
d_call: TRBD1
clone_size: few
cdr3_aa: CASSFYRGNNGYTF
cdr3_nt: TGTGCCAGCAGCTTTTACAGGGGGAATAATGGCTACACCTTC

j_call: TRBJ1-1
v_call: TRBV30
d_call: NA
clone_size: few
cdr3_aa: CAWSHFEMNTEAFF
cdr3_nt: TGTGCCTGGAGCCATTTTGAGATGAACACTGAAGCTTTCTTT

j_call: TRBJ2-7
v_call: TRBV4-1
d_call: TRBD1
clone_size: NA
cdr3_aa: CASSQPGQGNTEQYF
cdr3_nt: TGCGCCAGCAGCCAACCGGGACAGGGGAACACAGAGCAGTACTTC

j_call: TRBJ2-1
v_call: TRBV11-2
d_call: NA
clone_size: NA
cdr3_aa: CASSPRLSTVSYNEQFF
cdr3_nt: TGTGCCAGCAGCCCACGACTTTCAACCGTCTCCTACAATGAGCAGTTCTTC

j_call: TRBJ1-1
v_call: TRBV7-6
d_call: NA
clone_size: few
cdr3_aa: CASSLGGGRSEAFF
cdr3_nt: TGTGCCAGCAGCTTAGGGGGGGGGAGATCTGAAGCTTTCTTT

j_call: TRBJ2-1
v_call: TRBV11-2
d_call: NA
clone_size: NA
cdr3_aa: CASSHRGYGLSSYNEQFF
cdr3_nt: TGTGCCAGCAGCCATAGGGGATACGGGCTTAGCTCCTACAATGAGCAGTTCTTC

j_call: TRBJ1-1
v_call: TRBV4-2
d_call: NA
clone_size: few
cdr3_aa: CASSQGGRDEAFF
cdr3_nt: TGTGCCAGCAGCCAAGGGGGGCGGGATGAAGCTTTCTTT

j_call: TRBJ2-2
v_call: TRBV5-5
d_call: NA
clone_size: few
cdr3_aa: CASSLGIHTGELFF
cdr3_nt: TGTGCCAGCAGCTTGGGAATTCACACCGGGGAGCTGTTTTTT

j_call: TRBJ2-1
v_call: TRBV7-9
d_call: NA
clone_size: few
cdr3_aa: CASSLDWGNEQFF
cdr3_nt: TGTGCCAGCAGCTTAGACTGGGGCAATGAGCAGTTCTTC

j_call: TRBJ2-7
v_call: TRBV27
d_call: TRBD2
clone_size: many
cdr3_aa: CASRAAGAYEQYF
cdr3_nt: TGTGCCAGCAGGGCAGCGGGAGCGTACGAGCAGTACTTC

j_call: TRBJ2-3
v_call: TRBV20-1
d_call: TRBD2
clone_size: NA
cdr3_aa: CCANPVTSGGEGDTQYF
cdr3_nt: TGCTGTGCTAACCCCGTAACTAGCGGGGGGGAGGGGGATACGCAGTATTTT

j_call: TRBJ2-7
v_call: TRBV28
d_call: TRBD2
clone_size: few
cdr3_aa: CASSIAGMRSHEQYF
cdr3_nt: TGTGCCAGCAGTATAGCGGGAATGAGGTCCCACGAGCAGTACTTC

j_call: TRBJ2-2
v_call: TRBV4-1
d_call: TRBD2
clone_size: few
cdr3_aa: CASSQWDSGGSDTGELFF
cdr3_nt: TGCGCCAGCAGCCAATGGGATAGCGGGGGTTCCGACACCGGGGAGCTGTTTTTT

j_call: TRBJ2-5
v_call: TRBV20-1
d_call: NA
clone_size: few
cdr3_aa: CSARDGARGWDQETQYF
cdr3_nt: TGCAGTGCTAGAGACGGTGCTCGAGGTTGGGATCAAGAGACCCAGTACTTC

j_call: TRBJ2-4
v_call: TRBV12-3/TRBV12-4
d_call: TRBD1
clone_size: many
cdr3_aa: CASSHRSDRVQAKNIQYF
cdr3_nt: TGTGCCAGCAGTCACCGCTCGGACAGGGTTCAAGCCAAAAACATTCAGTACTTC

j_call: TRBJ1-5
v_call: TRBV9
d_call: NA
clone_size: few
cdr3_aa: CASSVGQGAQPQHF
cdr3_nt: TGTGCCAGCAGCGTAGGGCAGGGTGCGCAGCCCCAGCATTTT

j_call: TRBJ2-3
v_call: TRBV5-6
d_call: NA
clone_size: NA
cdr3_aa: CASSLVGLKGPDTQYF
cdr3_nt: TGTGCCAGCAGCTTGGTCGGTCTCAAGGGCCCAGATACGCAGTATTTT

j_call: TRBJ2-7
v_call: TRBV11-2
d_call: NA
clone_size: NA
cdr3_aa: CASSPLEVTSYEQYF
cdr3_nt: TGTGCCAGCAGCCCACTGGAGGTCACCTCCTACGAGCAGTACTTC

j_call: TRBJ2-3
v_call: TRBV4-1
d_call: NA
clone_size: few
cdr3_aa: CASSLSGLGISDTQYF
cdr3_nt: TGCGCCAGCAGCCTCAGCGGGTTAGGGATCTCAGATACGCAGTATTTT

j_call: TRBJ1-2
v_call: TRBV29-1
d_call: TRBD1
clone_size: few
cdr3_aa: CSAWTGAVDYGYTF
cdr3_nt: TGCAGCGCCTGGACAGGGGCTGTGGACTATGGCTACACCTTC

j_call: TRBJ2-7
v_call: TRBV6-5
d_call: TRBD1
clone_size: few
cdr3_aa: CASSYGGTGSYEQYF
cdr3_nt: TGTGCCAGCAGTTATGGAGGGACAGGGTCCTACGAGCAGTACTTC

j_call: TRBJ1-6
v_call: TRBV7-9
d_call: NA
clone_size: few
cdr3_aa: CASSSLTGDSPLHF
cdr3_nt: TGTGCCAGCAGCTCCCTTACCGGGGATTCACCCCTCCACTTT

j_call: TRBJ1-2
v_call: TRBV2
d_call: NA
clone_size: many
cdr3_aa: CASRDPGDYGYTF
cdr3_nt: TGTGCCAGCAGAGATCCAGGGGACTATGGCTACACCTTC

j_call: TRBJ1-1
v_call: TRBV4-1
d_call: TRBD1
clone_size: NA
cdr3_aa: CASSLPQGVNTEAFF
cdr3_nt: TGCGCCAGCAGCCTCCCACAGGGGGTAAACACTGAAGCTTTCTTT

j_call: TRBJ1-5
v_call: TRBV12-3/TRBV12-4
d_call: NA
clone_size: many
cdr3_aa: CASSPGLTNQPQHF
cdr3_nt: TGTGCCAGCAGCCCGGGACTGACTAATCAGCCCCAGCATTTT

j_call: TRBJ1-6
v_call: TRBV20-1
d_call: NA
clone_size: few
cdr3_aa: CSARGSRLRVDSPLHF
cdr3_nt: TGCAGTGCTAGGGGAAGTCGGCTGCGGGTAGATTCACCCCTCCACTTT

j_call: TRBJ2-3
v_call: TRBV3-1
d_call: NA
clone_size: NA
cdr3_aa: CASSPRNTDTQYF
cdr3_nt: TGTGCCAGCAGCCCAAGAAACACAGATACGCAGTATTTT

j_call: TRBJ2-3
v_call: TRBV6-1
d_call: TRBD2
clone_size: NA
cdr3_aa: CASRRTSGTTDTQYF
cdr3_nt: TGTGCCAGCCGACGGACTAGCGGGACGACAGATACGCAGTATTTT

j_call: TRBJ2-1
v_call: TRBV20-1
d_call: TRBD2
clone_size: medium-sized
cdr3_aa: CSARLADNEQFF
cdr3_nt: TGCAGTGCTAGACTAGCGGACAATGAGCAGTTCTTC

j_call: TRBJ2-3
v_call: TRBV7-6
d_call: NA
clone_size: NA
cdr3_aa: CASSMLPGQDTQYF
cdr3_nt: TGTGCCAGCAGCATGTTGCCAGGGCAAGATACGCAGTATTTT

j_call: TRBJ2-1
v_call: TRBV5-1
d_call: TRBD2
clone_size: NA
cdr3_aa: CASSLWTSGGAGKFF
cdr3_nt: TGCGCCAGCAGCTTGTGGACTAGCGGGGGGGCCGGCAAATTCTTC

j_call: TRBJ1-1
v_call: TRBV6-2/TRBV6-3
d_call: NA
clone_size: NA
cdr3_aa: CASSYVREAFF
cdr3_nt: TGTGCCAGCAGTTACGTCCGTGAAGCTTTCTTT

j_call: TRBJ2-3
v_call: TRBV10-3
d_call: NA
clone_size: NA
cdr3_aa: CAISVRAVNASTDTQYF
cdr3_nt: TGTGCCATCAGTGTTAGGGCCGTAAATGCTAGCACAGATACGCAGTATTTT

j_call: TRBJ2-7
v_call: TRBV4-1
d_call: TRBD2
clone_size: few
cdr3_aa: CASSQQVGVAGVYEQYF
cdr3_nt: TGCGCCAGCAGCCAGCAGGTGGGGGTAGCGGGGGTCTACGAGCAGTACTTC

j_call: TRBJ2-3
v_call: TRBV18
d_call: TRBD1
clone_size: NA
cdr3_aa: CASSPFRWLWGQRPTDTQYF
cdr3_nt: TGTGCCAGCTCACCATTCCGATGGCTTTGGGGACAGAGACCCACAGATACGCAGTATTTT

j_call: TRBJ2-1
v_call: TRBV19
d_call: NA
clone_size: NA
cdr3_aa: CASSPFPQGGSYNEQFF
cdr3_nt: TGTGCCAGTAGTCCTTTTCCCCAGGGGGGATCCTACAATGAGCAGTTCTTC

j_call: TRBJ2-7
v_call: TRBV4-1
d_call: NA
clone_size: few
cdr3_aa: CASRGAGDPYEQYF
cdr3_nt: TGCGCCAGCCGAGGGGCCGGGGACCCCTACGAGCAGTACTTC

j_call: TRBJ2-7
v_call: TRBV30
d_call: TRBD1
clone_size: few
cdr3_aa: CAWSVRWRDRDYEQYF
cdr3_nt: TGTGCCTGGAGTGTAAGGTGGAGAGACAGGGACTACGAGCAGTACTTC

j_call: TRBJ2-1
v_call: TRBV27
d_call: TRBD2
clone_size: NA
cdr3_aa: CASSPRGSEQFF
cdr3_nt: TGTGCCAGCAGTCCCCGCGGGAGTGAGCAGTTCTTC

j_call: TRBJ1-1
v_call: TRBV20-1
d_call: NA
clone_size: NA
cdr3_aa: CSRGRQWNTEAFF
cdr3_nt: TGCAGTAGGGGTCGACAGTGGAACACTGAAGCTTTCTTT

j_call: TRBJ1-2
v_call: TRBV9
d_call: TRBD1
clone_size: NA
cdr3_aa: CASSGDREGYTF
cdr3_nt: TGTGCCAGCAGCGGGGACAGGGAAGGCTACACCTTC

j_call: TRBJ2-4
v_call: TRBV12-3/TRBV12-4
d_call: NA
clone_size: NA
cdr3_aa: CASSLTKNIQYF
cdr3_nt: TGTGCCAGCAGTTTAACCAAAAACATTCAGTACTTC

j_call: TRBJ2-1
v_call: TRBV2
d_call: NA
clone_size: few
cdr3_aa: CASSENGGYYNEQFF
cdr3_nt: TGTGCCAGCAGTGAAAATGGCGGATACTACAATGAGCAGTTCTTC

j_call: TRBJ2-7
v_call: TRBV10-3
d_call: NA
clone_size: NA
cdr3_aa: CAISGTGTFYEQYF
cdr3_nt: TGTGCCATCAGTGGCACAGGGACTTTCTACGAGCAGTACTTC

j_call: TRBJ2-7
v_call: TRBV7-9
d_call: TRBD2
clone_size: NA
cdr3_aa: CASSHILGLDSNEQYF
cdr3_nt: TGTGCCAGCAGCCATATTCTTGGACTAGACTCCAACGAGCAGTACTTC

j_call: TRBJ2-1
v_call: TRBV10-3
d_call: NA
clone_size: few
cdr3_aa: CAISESGTGTDNEQFF
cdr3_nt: TGTGCCATCAGTGAGTCGGGCACAGGGACCGATAATGAGCAGTTCTTC

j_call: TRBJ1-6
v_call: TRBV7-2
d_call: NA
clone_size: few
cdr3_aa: CASSSPGGPNSPLHF
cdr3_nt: TGTGCCAGCAGCTCCCCGGGGGGGCCCAATTCACCCCTCCACTTT

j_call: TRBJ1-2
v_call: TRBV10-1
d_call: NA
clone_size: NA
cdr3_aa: CASSPSEGGGYTF
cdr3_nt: TGCGCCAGCAGTCCCTCGGAGGGCGGCGGCTACACCTTC

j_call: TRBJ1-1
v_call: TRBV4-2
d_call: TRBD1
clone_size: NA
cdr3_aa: CASSQDFGDRAFF
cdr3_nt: TGTGCCAGCAGCCAAGATTTTGGGGACAGGGCTTTCTTT

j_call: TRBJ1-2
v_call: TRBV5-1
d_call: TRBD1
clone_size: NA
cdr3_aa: CASTTGTGGDGYTF
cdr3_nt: TGCGCCAGCACAACGGGGACAGGGGGCGATGGCTACACCTTC

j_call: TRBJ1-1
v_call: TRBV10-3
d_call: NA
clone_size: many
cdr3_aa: CAISDPSWDTEAFF
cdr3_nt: TGTGCCATCAGTGACCCGAGTTGGGACACTGAAGCTTTCTTT

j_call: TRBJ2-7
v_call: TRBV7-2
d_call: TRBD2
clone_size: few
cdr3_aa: CASSLAGGGTYEQYF
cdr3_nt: TGTGCCAGCAGCTTAGCTGGCGGGGGGACCTACGAGCAGTACTTC

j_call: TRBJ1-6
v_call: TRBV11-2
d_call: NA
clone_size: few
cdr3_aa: CASSLGGDGVSSYNSPLHF
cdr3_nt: TGTGCCAGCAGCTTAGGGGGAGACGGAGTGAGCTCCTATAATTCACCCCTCCACTTT

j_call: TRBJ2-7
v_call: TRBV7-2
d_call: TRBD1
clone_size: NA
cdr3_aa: CASSSGTGYTYEQYF
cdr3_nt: TGTGCCAGCAGCTCCGGGACAGGGTACACCTACGAGCAGTACTTC

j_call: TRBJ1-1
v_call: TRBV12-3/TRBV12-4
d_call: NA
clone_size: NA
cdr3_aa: CASSTAGSTEAFF
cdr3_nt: TGTGCCAGCAGTACCGCCGGCAGCACTGAAGCTTTCTTT

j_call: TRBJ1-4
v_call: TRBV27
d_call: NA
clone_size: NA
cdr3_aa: CASSVGWAAGKLFF
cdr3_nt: TGTGCCAGCAGTGTGGGTTGGGCAGCCGGGAAACTGTTTTTT

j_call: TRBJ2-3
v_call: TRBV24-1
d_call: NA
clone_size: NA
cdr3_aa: CATSDSNFNPQYF
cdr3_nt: TGTGCCACCAGTGACTCAAACTTCAATCCGCAGTATTTT

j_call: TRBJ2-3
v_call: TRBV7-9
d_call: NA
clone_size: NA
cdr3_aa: CASRATTLTDTQYF
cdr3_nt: TGTGCCAGCAGGGCCACAACCCTTACAGATACGCAGTATTTT

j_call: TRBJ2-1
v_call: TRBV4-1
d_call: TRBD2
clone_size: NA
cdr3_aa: CASSPGRGYNEQFF
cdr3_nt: TGCGCCAGCAGCCCCGGGAGGGGATACAATGAGCAGTTCTTC